A selection of T cell receptor beta chains follows, all from one sample in a study of T cells after yellow fever vaccination. TCRdb reanalysed the 5' RACE reads using MiXCR and keeps one entry per CDR3 protein. The sample holds around 310,000 distinct CDR3 sequences, around 4.3% seen once. Source: PBMCs, taken 15 days after the yellow fever booster vaccination. These receptors originate from a man aged 18-30 years who received the YFV17D yellow fever vaccine. The CDR3 runs from the conserved cysteine through the conserved F or W. The D gene is left open where the match is weak. Some rows have no size entry. The others give once, few or many, or a class for an expanded clone.

D: TRBD1; size: -; V: TRBV5-1; J: TRBJ2-7; DNA: TGCGCCAGCAGCTTGGGGGGTGGACAGGGCGTACACGAGCAGTACTTC; CDR3: CASSLGGGQGVHEQYF
D: -; size: many; V: TRBV27; J: TRBJ2-1; DNA: TGTGCCAGCAGTTTATATGGGGATTCCTACAATGAGCAGTTCTTC; CDR3: CASSLYGDSYNEQFF
D: -; size: -; V: TRBV9; J: TRBJ2-1; DNA: TGTGCCAGCAGTTACCGAATCACCAATGAGCAGTTCTTC; CDR3: CASSYRITNEQFF
D: TRBD1; size: many; V: TRBV5-1; J: TRBJ2-1; DNA: TGCGCCAGCAGCCCGGACAGGGTTCGGGAGCAGTTCTTC; CDR3: CASSPDRVREQFF
D: -; size: many; V: TRBV7-8; J: TRBJ2-2; DNA: TGTGCCAGCAGCTTAGCGGGGCCACCCACCGGGGAGCTGTTTTTT; CDR3: CASSLAGPPTGELFF
D: -; size: many; V: TRBV5-1; J: TRBJ2-3; DNA: TGCGCCAGCAGCTTGGGACGGCCCGATACGCAGTATTTT; CDR3: CASSLGRPDTQYF
D: TRBD2; size: few; V: TRBV5-1; J: TRBJ2-2; DNA: TGCGCCAGCAGTTCAGACCTGGGACTAGCGTCCGGGGAGCTGTTTTTT; CDR3: CASSSDLGLASGELFF
D: -; size: many; V: TRBV20-1; J: TRBJ2-1; DNA: TGCAGTGCTAGTCTGGGAAGGGGCAATGAGCAGTTCTTC; CDR3: CSASLGRGNEQFF
D: TRBD2; size: few; V: TRBV4-1; J: TRBJ2-7; DNA: TGCGCCAGCAGCCAAGCCGCGGGGGGGCCCAACGAGCAGTACTTC; CDR3: CASSQAAGGPNEQYF
D: -; size: few; V: TRBV12-3/TRBV12-4; J: TRBJ2-3; DNA: TGTGCCAGCAGTTTTTACAGGGACGGTACGCAGTATTTT; CDR3: CASSFYRDGTQYF
D: -; size: few; V: TRBV12-3/TRBV12-4; J: TRBJ2-7; DNA: TGTGCCAGCAGCCCTGGAGGCCTGCAGTACTTC; CDR3: CASSPGGLQYF
D: -; size: few; V: TRBV28; J: TRBJ1-2; DNA: TGTGCCAGCAGTTTCTCGGCGGGGGCCGGCTATGGCTACACCTTC; CDR3: CASSFSAGAGYGYTF
D: -; size: -; V: TRBV27; J: TRBJ2-6; DNA: TGTGCCAGCATTGTCCGGGACCTTGGCTCTGGGGCCAACGTCCTGACTTTC; CDR3: CASIVRDLGSGANVLTF
D: -; size: few; V: TRBV9; J: TRBJ1-1; DNA: TGTGCCAGCAGCCCTACTAGAGGGAGCACTGAAGCTTTCTTT; CDR3: CASSPTRGSTEAFF
D: TRBD1; size: few; V: TRBV30; J: TRBJ2-5; DNA: TGTGCCTGGAGTTCCCGACAGGGAAGTCAGTACTTC; CDR3: CAWSSRQGSQYF
D: -; size: -; V: TRBV5-1; J: TRBJ1-6; DNA: TGCGCCAGCAGCGCTCTTGGACAAAGTAATTCACCCCTCCACTTT; CDR3: CASSALGQSNSPLHF
D: -; size: -; V: TRBV12-3/TRBV12-4; J: TRBJ1-4; DNA: TGTGCCAGCAGTTTAATGGGTGGGACTAATGAAAAACTGTTTTTT; CDR3: CASSLMGGTNEKLFF
D: -; size: many; V: TRBV5-1; J: TRBJ1-3; DNA: TGCGCCAGCAGCGACGGACAGATATCTGGAAACACCATATATTTT; CDR3: CASSDGQISGNTIYF
D: -; size: -; V: TRBV27; J: TRBJ1-2; DNA: TGTGCCAGCAGTTTGTCTCAGGGGCCCTGGTGGTATGGCTACACCTTC; CDR3: CASSLSQGPWWYGYTF
D: -; size: many; V: TRBV29-1; J: TRBJ2-2; DNA: TGCAGCGTTGGGAACACAAACACCGGGGAGCTGTTTTTT; CDR3: CSVGNTNTGELFF
D: TRBD1; size: -; V: TRBV6-2/TRBV6-3; J: TRBJ1-5; DNA: TGTGCCAGCAGCCCTCGACAGGGGGCGAATCAGCCCCAGCATTTT; CDR3: CASSPRQGANQPQHF
D: TRBD2; size: many; V: TRBV5-1; J: TRBJ2-3; DNA: TGCGCCAGCAGCTTTTACGGGGGGGCAGATACGCAGTATTTT; CDR3: CASSFYGGADTQYF
D: -; size: -; V: TRBV28; J: TRBJ1-6; DNA: TGTGCCGGACAAGGGGAGGCATCACCCCTCCACTTT; CDR3: CAGQGEASPLHF